The rows below give T cell receptor beta chains drawn from one sample of a study of human T cells and chemical hapten exposure. One entry per CDR3 protein results from TCRdb running MiXCR on the RACE reads. The sample includes 300,000 to 450,000 distinct CDR3 sequences, roughly 4.6% of them seen just once. Material: whole blood, obtained in connection with sensitization to the hapten diphenylcyclopropenone (DPC). The receptors were sampled from a woman aged 45-60 years with alopecia areata. Some clones in this sample may be carry-over from other donors' samples. Both conserved end residues are part of each CDR3. A D gene is named only where the DNA matches it firmly. Size is omitted from some rows. Given values are once, few, many or a class for expanded clones.

TRBJ1-4,TRBV27,many,TRBD1,TGTGCCAGCAGTAGGACAGGGGAAAAACTGTTTTTT,CASSRTGEKLFF
TRBJ2-3,TRBV20-1,many,TRBD2,TGCAGTGCTAGAGAAGCGGGGGGCCGAGATACGCAGTATTTT,CSAREAGGRDTQYF
TRBJ2-2,TRBV24-1,few,TRBD1,TGTGCCACCGGCCCAACAGGGGCAGGAGGGGAGCTGTTTTTT,CATGPTGAGGELFF
TRBJ2-7,TRBV11-2,few,TRBD2,TGTGCCAGCAGCTCGGGTAGCGGGCACTACGAGCAGTACTTC,CASSSGSGHYEQYF
TRBJ1-1,TRBV29-1,many,NA,TGCAGCGCTATACCCTTGAACACTGAAGCTTTCTTT,CSAIPLNTEAFF
TRBJ1-1,TRBV2,few,TRBD1,TGTGCCAGCGAGACAGGGGGGGCTGAAGCTTTCTTT,CASETGGAEAFF
TRBJ1-2,TRBV5-1,NA,NA,TGCGCCAGCAGCCAACAGGGTTCCAACTATGGCTACACCTTC,CASSQQGSNYGYTF
TRBJ1-1,TRBV20-1,few,NA,TGCAGTGCTAGACGAGGACGGTATGGCACTGAAGCTTTCTTT,CSARRGRYGTEAFF
TRBJ1-2,TRBV6-5,few,TRBD1,TGTGCCAGCAGTTATCCGGGACAGGGAATACCTTATGGCTACACCTTC,CASSYPGQGIPYGYTF
TRBJ1-1,TRBV7-6,few,NA,TGTGCCAGCAGCTTAGACAACACTGAAGCTTTCTTT,CASSLDNTEAFF
TRBJ1-1,TRBV12-3/TRBV12-4,many,NA,TGTGCCAGCAGCTTACACGAGAACACTGAAGCTTTCTTT,CASSLHENTEAFF
TRBJ1-2,TRBV24-1,many,NA,TGTGCCACCATAGAGGAGCCCTATGGCTACACCTTC,CATIEEPYGYTF
TRBJ2-7,TRBV30,few,TRBD2,TGTGCCTGGAGTTTCGCGGGACTAGCGGGAGCCTACGAGCAGTACTTC,CAWSFAGLAGAYEQYF
TRBJ2-1,TRBV29-1,many,TRBD2,TGCAGCGTTGCACTAGCGGGAGGTTACAATGAGCAGTTCTTC,CSVALAGGYNEQFF
TRBJ1-5,TRBV18,few,NA,TGTGCCAGCTCACCCGGATCTAGGGCGCTAGGGCAGCCCCAGCATTTT,CASSPGSRALGQPQHF
TRBJ1-1,TRBV6-2/TRBV6-3,many,TRBD1,TGTGCCAGCAGTTTCATCCGGACAGGGGGCACTGAAGCTTTCTTT,CASSFIRTGGTEAFF
TRBJ1-1,TRBV29-1,many,TRBD1,TGCAGCGGTCAGACAGGGAGGGATCACACTGAAGCTTTCTTT,CSGQTGRDHTEAFF
TRBJ2-1,TRBV4-3,many,TRBD1,TGCGCCAGCAGCCCGAATCCGACCGGGACAGCCTACAATGAGCAGTTCTTC,CASSPNPTGTAYNEQFF
TRBJ2-3,TRBV18,many,TRBD2,TGTGCCAGCTCCCTATGGACTAGCGGGGCCACAGATACGCAGTATTTT,CASSLWTSGATDTQYF
TRBJ1-1,TRBV16,many,NA,TGTGCCAGCAGCCAATGGGCGGGAAACACTGAAGCTTTCTTT,CASSQWAGNTEAFF
TRBJ1-2,TRBV13,NA,NA,TGTGCCAGCAGCTTTGCAAGCCAGGGGCCTTCCGTCTATGGCTACACCTTC,CASSFASQGPSVYGYTF
TRBJ1-4,TRBV20-1,few,NA,TGCAGTGCTCCCGAACTGGGGGAAGCTAATGAAAAACTGTTTTTT,CSAPELGEANEKLFF
TRBJ1-5,TRBV24-1,many,NA,TGTGCCACCAGTGATCTTTACAGGGTTTATCAGCCCCAGCATTTT,CATSDLYRVYQPQHF
TRBJ1-4,TRBV20-1,few,NA,TGCAGTGCTAGACGGGGGTCAAACTCTAATGAAAAACTGTTTTTT,CSARRGSNSNEKLFF
TRBJ1-5,TRBV20-1,many,NA,TGCAGTGCTATCGCCGGGAGCAATCAGCCCCAGCATTTT,CSAIAGSNQPQHF
TRBJ1-1,TRBV5-1,few,NA,TGCGCCAGCAGCTTGGTCGTGGATAGAATATCTGAAGCTTTCTTT,CASSLVVDRISEAFF
TRBJ1-2,TRBV7-2,many,TRBD1,TGTGCCAGCAGCTTACACCGGGACAGGGGGCCGTACTATGGCTACACCTTC,CASSLHRDRGPYYGYTF
TRBJ2-2,TRBV29-1,many,NA,TGCAGCGTTCTCAGGGGATTGAACACCGGGGAGCTGTTTTTT,CSVLRGLNTGELFF
TRBJ1-5,TRBV12-3/TRBV12-4,NA,NA,TGTGCCAGCAGTTTCGCGCGTCGGGGGGCGACGGATCAGCCCCAGCATTTT,CASSFARRGATDQPQHF
TRBJ2-1,TRBV19,NA,NA,TGTGCCAGTAGTACCAGCGTCAACTCCTACAATGAGCAGTTCTTC,CASSTSVNSYNEQFF
TRBJ2-3,TRBV20-1,many,TRBD2,TGCAGTGCTAGCGCTTTAACTAGCGGGGGGGCCGGGGCAGATACGCAGTATTTT,CSASALTSGGAGADTQYF
TRBJ2-3,TRBV5-1,few,NA,TGCGCCAGCACCCCCCAGGGGCGAGATACGCAGTATTTT,CASTPQGRDTQYF
TRBJ2-3,TRBV10-3,few,NA,TGTGCCATCAGTGAGTCGGGAGAGGATACGCAGTATTTT,CAISESGEDTQYF
TRBJ2-1,TRBV7-2,NA,NA,TGTGCCAGCAGCTTGATTGGGGGAGCCTACAATGAGCAGTTCTTC,CASSLIGGAYNEQFF
TRBJ2-3,TRBV5-1,many,NA,TGCGCCAGCAGTTTAGGGACACCAACAGATACGCAGTATTTT,CASSLGTPTDTQYF
TRBJ2-5,TRBV10-1,NA,NA,TGCGCCAGCAGTGAGTCTGGCGCCGGGAGCCAGCAAGAGACCCAGTACTTC,CASSESGAGSQQETQYF
TRBJ2-1,TRBV7-6,many,NA,TGTGCCAGCAGTAAAGGGGGGACCCTTCTCTACAATGAGCAGTTCTTC,CASSKGGTLLYNEQFF
TRBJ2-5,TRBV29-1,few,NA,TGCAGCGTTGAAATCGGCAGAAAAGAGACCCAGTACTTC,CSVEIGRKETQYF
TRBJ2-5,TRBV5-1,many,TRBD2,TGCGCCAGCAGCTTGGAAGCGGGATCGGTGAAGACCCAGTACTTC,CASSLEAGSVKTQYF
TRBJ1-2,TRBV12-3/TRBV12-4,few,TRBD1,TGTGCCAGCAGCCAGGGGGCCAATGGCTACACCTTC,CASSQGANGYTF
TRBJ1-6,TRBV28,many,NA,TGTGCCAGCAGAGTCCTCAACGGGGATTCACCCCTCCACTTT,CASRVLNGDSPLHF
TRBJ2-3,TRBV12-3/TRBV12-4,NA,NA,TGTGCCAGCAGCCCGGGCCGGGGCATCACAGATACGCAGTATTTT,CASSPGRGITDTQYF
TRBJ2-3,TRBV6-5,many,NA,TGTGCCAGCAGTTACTCGAGCGTCTTTGAGGGTACGCAGTATTTT,CASSYSSVFEGTQYF
TRBJ2-7,TRBV5-6,few,NA,TGTGCCAGCAGCTTTCGCGACAGGATGACCTACGAGCAGTACTTC,CASSFRDRMTYEQYF
TRBJ2-3,TRBV7-8,many,NA,TGTGCCAGCAGCTTAAGGACTACTCATACGCAGTATTTT,CASSLRTTHTQYF
TRBJ2-3,TRBV2,few,TRBD2,TGTGCCAGCCGGCCGGGACTAGCGGGGTGGACAGATACGCAGTATTTT,CASRPGLAGWTDTQYF
TRBJ1-2,TRBV12-3/TRBV12-4,NA,NA,TGTGCCAGCAGTTTAGACTTGGGCGGCTACACCTTC,CASSLDLGGYTF